This T cell receptor beta chain was recovered during a study of low-dose radiotherapy and immunotherapy resistance in tumors. Study background: The authors gave intravenous cyclophosphamide 200 mg/m2 every two weeks, one day before radiation and immunotherapy.

Germline V gene data show CDR1 as SGHVS and CDR2 as FNYEAQ. This CDR3 has 18 residues. Trimming left V 1 base short and J 7 bases short, with 23 bases between. cDNA synthesis used a TRAV/TRBV-specific primer set for both chains. The PCR that amplified TCRs ran for 20 cycles, relying on a constant-region primer and a V-primer adapter. TCRdb ran MiXCR on the reads and lists one entry per CDR3 protein. This sample has 80,000 to 90,000 distinct CDR3 sequences, with roughly a sixth found just once. The time point: before trial treatment. This specimen was PBMCs, taken before treatment. V usage is TRBV7-6 and J usage is TRBJ2-1; D is possibly TRBD1 or TRBD2 (7 bases each). This receptor was taken from a male donor with prostate cancer. CDR3 loop: CASSLGGGTEPGSNEQFF. The CDR3 nucleotides read TGTGCCAGCAGCTTAGGGGGGGGGACAGAACCCGGCTCTAATGAGCAGTTCTTC.